This paragraph reports one T cell receptor beta chain. This specimen comes from a study of blood T cell repertoires in COVID-19. Study-wide background: From the United States, Italy and Spain came samples of acute and convalescent COVID-19. In each case, the material was cDNA or gDNA derived from T cells, B-cell-depleted T cells, or PBMCs.

Per the original methods: Estimated nucleated cell counts came from reference gene primer amplification. The data were produced by immunoSEQ multiplex PCR, yet TCRdb's version contains in-frame clones alone and is incomplete. D and trimming come from the DNA, and the V and J calls and clone size come from that table. The sample contains under 200,000 clones, about 85% of which appear only once. Material for sequencing was peripheral blood. This clonotype originated in an elderly woman with acute or convalescent COVID-19.

CDR3 amino acids: CHESGRPNNEQFF. DNA for the CDR3: TGCCATGAAAGCGGGAGGCCAAACAATGAGCAGTTCTTC. This chain joins TRBV23-1 and TRBJ2-1; the match to TRBD2 covers 9 bases. TRBV23-1 is known as an ORF, though its function is uncertain. The CDR3 is 13 amino acids.